The 30 T cell receptor beta chains in this list originate from one sample, sequenced in a study of cytomegalovirus exposure and HLA in healthy donors. Profiled with immunoSEQ multiplex PCR; TCRdb holds only in-frame clones, not every one. The sample carries 55,000 to 75,000 clones, 85% to 95% recorded once. What was sequenced was PBMCs. The receptors were gathered from a man aged 18 to 29 in good health and CMV-seropositive.

This chain connects TRBV10-3 to TRBJ1-1, with 11 nucleotides matching TRBD1. The CDR3 extends over 18 amino acids. Germline CDR1 reads ENHRY; CDR2 reads SYGVKD. Germline trimming cut 6 bases from V and 0 bases from J; bases unmatched to any gene: 12. The CDR3: CAIRPWDRGTLLNTEAFF. DNA for the CDR3: TGTGCCATCAGGCCCTGGGACAGGGGGACGCTTTTGAACACTGAAGCTTTCTTT.

The V call is TRBV9, the J call TRBJ1-3; possibly TRBD1 for D (5 bases). This CDR3 spans 15 amino acids. Trimming pared 0 bases from V and 2 bases from J, leaving 9 bases between. Germline CDR1 reads SGDLS; CDR2 reads YYNGEE. The CDR3 loop is CASSVAGGAGNTIYF. CDR3 nucleotides: TGTGCCAGCAGCGTAGCCGGGGGGGCTGGAAACACCATATATTTT.

The J gene is TRBJ1-5, the V gene TRBV7-4; TRBD1 matches at 8 bases. The CDR3 is 16 residues long. V shed 5 bases and J 3 bases; nucleotides not matched to a gene: 9. Germline V gene data show CDR1 as SGHVT and CDR2 as SQSDAQ. Written as DNA, the CDR3 is TGTGCCAGCAGCACTAGACAGGGGTCCATCAATCAGCCCCAGCATTTT. It codes for CASSTRQGSINQPQHF.

The gene calls are TRBV6-1 and TRBJ1-5, with TRBD1 matching over 10 bases. There are 14 residues in the CDR3. After removal of 7 bases from V and 4 bases from J, the junction contained 4 bases not matched to a gene. Germline assignment: CDR1 MNHNS and CDR2 SASEGT. CDR3: CASTGTGANQPQHF. CDR3 nucleotide sequence: TGTGCCAGCACAGGGACAGGGGCAAATCAGCCCCAGCATTTT.

The chain is built from TRBV9 and TRBJ1-4; TRBD1 matches 10 bases. V gave up 3 bases and J gave up 6 bases; unmatched junction bases: 2. The CDR3 consists of 14 residues. Germline V gives CDR1 SGDLS, CDR2 YYNGEE. CDR3 residues: CASSADRGYEKLFF. For the CDR3, the DNA is TGTGCCAGCAGCGCGGACAGGGGGTATGAAAAACTGTTTTTT.

In DNA, the CDR3 is TGTGCCTGGAGTAGGACAGGGTTTACCGGGGAGCTGTTTTTT. The encoded protein is CAWSRTGFTGELFF. This chain connects TRBV30 to TRBJ2-2, with 8 bases aligning to TRBD1. Germline V gives CDR1 GTSNPN, CDR2 SVGIG (reference sequence). This CDR3 comprises 14 residues. Trimming at V came to 2 bases and at J to 5 bases, leaving 4 bases not matched to a gene.

The chain is built from TRBV19 and TRBJ1-1, with D maybe TRBD1 (6 bases). The CDR3 loop spans 15 amino acids. V lost 1 base, J lost 4 bases, and 13 bases lay in between. Germline V CDR1 and CDR2: LNHDA, SQIVND (reference sequence). CDR3 region: CASSIGPGVGTEAFF. CDR3 DNA: TGTGCCAGTAGTATAGGCCCAGGGGTAGGCACTGAAGCTTTCTTT.

V is TRBV11-2 and J is TRBJ2-3; TRBD2 matches 8 bases. CDR3 length equals 14 residues. Trimming cost V 3 bases and J 3 bases; bases outside gene matches: 2. Looked up from germline, CDR1 is SGHAT and CDR2 is FQNNGV. CDR3 residues: CASSFQRGTDTQYF. CDR3 sequence (DNA): TGTGCCAGCAGCTTCCAGCGGGGGACAGATACGCAGTATTTT. Together with reference TRBV11-2 and TRBJ2-3, the CDR3 gives the full variable domain: EAGVAQSPRYKIIEKRQSVAFWCNPISGHATLYWYQQILGQGPKLLIQFQNNGVVDDSQLPKDRFSAERLKGVDSTLKIQPAKLEDSAVYLCASSFQRGTDTQYFGPGTRLTVL.

V usage is TRBV6-5 and J usage is TRBJ1-3; the match to TRBD1 covers 8 bases. Germline CDR1 reads MNHEY; CDR2 reads SVGAGI. V dropped 9 bases and J dropped 0; count of bases not matched to a gene: 7. This CDR3 region has 15 residues. The CDR3 DNA reads as TGTGCCAGTAACGCAGGGGGCACCTCTGGAAACACCATATATTTT. Its protein is CASNAGGTSGNTIYF.

This clone was seen only a few times. V usage is TRBV27 and J usage is TRBJ1-5; possibly TRBD1 for D (5 bases). V lost 2 bases, J lost 0 bases, and 8 bases lay in between. CDR1 and CDR2 from the germline V gene are MNHEY and SMNVEV (reference sequence). The CDR3 loop spans 15 amino acids. The CDR3 nucleotides are TGTGCCAGCAGTTTAGGGGGGAGTAGCAATCAGCCCCAGCATTTT. Its protein is CASSLGGSSNQPQHF.

This chain uses TRBV11-1 with TRBJ2-1, with D tentatively TRBD1 (6 bases). CDR3 length: 16 residues. The V end was cut by 1 base, the J end by 7 bases, with 17 bases between. The germline V gene has CDR1 SGHAT and CDR2 FQDESV (reference sequence). This chain's CDR3 is CASSLDSADSVNEQFF. CDR3 sequence (DNA): TGTGCCAGCAGCTTAGATAGCGCGGACAGTGTGAATGAGCAGTTCTTC.

CDR3 residues: CASRLIPSPEDTQYF. The CDR3 DNA reads as TGTGCCAGCAGGCTTATACCTAGCCCAGAGGATACGCAGTATTTT. The chain recombines TRBV7-9 with TRBJ2-3; a weak D match, TRBD2 (5 bases). Germline-derived CDR1 and CDR2 are SEHNR and FQNEAQ (reference sequence). This CDR3 is built from 15 residues. V shed 6 bases and J shed 6 bases, with 19 bases lying between them.

The rearrangement uses TRBV28 and TRBJ1-4; TRBD1 might be the D (6 bases). CDR3 length equals 13 residues. V lost 5 bases and J lost 6, with 10 bases in between. The germline V gene has CDR1 MDHEN and CDR2 SYDVKM. The CDR3 sequence is CASSPPGDEKLFF. DNA of the CDR3: TGTGCCAGCAGTCCCCCAGGGGATGAAAAACTGTTTTTT.

This chain connects TRBV18 to TRBJ1-2; tentative D call: TRBD1 (6 bases). The CDR3 contains 15 residues. V lost 3 bases and J 6 bases, leaving 17 bases between the germline ends. Germline assignment: CDR1 KGHSH and CDR2 LQKENI. The CDR3 DNA is TGTGCCAGCTCACCTAGGACAGAAGGTGGGGATGGCTACACCTTC. This encodes CASSPRTEGGDGYTF. The variable domain in full, completed from reference TRBV18 and TRBJ1-2, reads NAGVMQNPRHLVRRRGQEARLRCSPMKGHSHVYWYRQLPEEGLKFMVYLQKENIIDESGMPKERFSAEFPKEGPSILRIQQVVRGDSAAYFCASSPRTEGGDGYTFGSGTRLTVV.

The chain couples TRBV30 to TRBJ1-5, with a possible D match to TRBD1 (6 bases). V was clipped by 4 bases and J by 4 bases, with 8 bases between them. Germline V gene data show CDR1 as GTSNPN and CDR2 as SVGIG (reference sequence). This CDR3 region has 12 residues. Here the CDR3 DNA reads TGTGCCTGGAACACAGGGAATCAGCCCCAGCATTTT. Protein: CAWNTGNQPQHF. Using reference TRBV30 and TRBJ1-5 for the parts outside the CDR3, the full variable domain is SQTIHQWPATLVQPVGSPLSLECTVEGTSNPNLYWYRQAAGRGLQLLFYSVGIGQISSEVPQNLSASRPQDRQFILSSKKLLLSDSGFYLCAWNTGNQPQHFGDGTRLSIL.

The CDR3 coding sequence is TGTGCCAGCAGCGGCGGTACTAGCGGGAGAAAGTACGAGCAGTACTTC. Translating gives CASSGGTSGRKYEQYF. The V call is TRBV9, the J call TRBJ2-7; 11 bases map to TRBD2. V was clipped by 3 bases and J by 4 bases; unmatched bases: 9. CDR3 length equals 16 residues. Germline CDR1 reads SGDLS; CDR2 reads YYNGEE. The full variable domain, in which reference TRBV9 and TRBJ2-7 provide the parts outside the CDR3, is DSGVTQTPKHLITATGQRVTLRCSPRSGDLSVYWYQQSLDQGLQFLIQYYNGEERAKGNILERFSAQQFPDLHSELNLSSLELGDSALYFCASSGGTSGRKYEQYFGPGTRLTVT.

This clone was counted once. This chain connects TRBV13 to TRBJ2-7; D remains unclear. CDR1 is PRHDT, CDR2 FYEKMQ, per germline (reference sequence). Trimming took off 4 bases at V and 3 bases at J, with 10 bases between the two ends. CDR3 size: 13 residues. DNA of the CDR3: TGTGCCAGCAGCTCAAGAGCAGGCTACGAGCAGTACTTC. Amino acid sequence: CASSSRAGYEQYF.

Note on this clone: The sample has other DNA sequences that encode this CDR3 too. The chain uses TRBV6-1 and TRBJ2-1; no reliable D call. The CDR3 has 11 amino acids. The V end was cut by 0 bases, the J end by 11 bases, with 5 bases between. Looked up from germline, CDR1 is MNHNS and CDR2 is SASEGT. As DNA, the CDR3 is TGTGCCAGCAGTGAAGCAGCACAGCAGTTCTTC. Translation: CASSEAAQQFF.

The chain employs TRBV10-2 and TRBJ1-5, with D hard to call. Germline-derived CDR1 and CDR2 are WSHSY and SAAADI. V lost 0 bases, J lost 9 bases, and 12 bases lay in between. The CDR3 totals 14 residues. The CDR3 DNA is TGCGCCAGCAGTGAGTCGAAGGCCGGCGGGCCCCAGCATTTT. Translation gives CASSESKAGGPQHF.

V and J are TRBV6-1 and TRBJ2-5; D may be TRBD1 (6 bases). Per germline, CDR1 MNHNS and CDR2 SASEGT. Trimming shortened V by 7 bases and J by 3 bases, and 15 bases separated the two germline ends. The CDR3 is made up of 14 amino acids. In DNA, the CDR3 is TGTGCCAGCACCACCGGGACAATCAAAGAGACCCAGTACTTC. Translating it yields CASTTGTIKETQYF.

The chain employs TRBV10-3 and TRBJ2-7; TRBD1 agrees at 7 bases. V was pared by 2 bases and J by 5 bases, with 15 bases of the junction left unmatched. Germline CDR1 is ENHRY and CDR2 is SYGVKD. The CDR3 has 17 amino acids. In nucleotides, the CDR3 is TGTGCCATCAGTGAGCCTGACAGGGCACCTCTTAGGCACGAGCAGTACTTC. It encodes CAISEPDRAPLRHEQYF.

The rearrangement uses TRBV4-1 and TRBJ1-2, with a possible D match to TRBD1 (6 bases). Germline CDR1 reads MGHRA; CDR2 reads YSYEKL. V lost 2 bases and J lost 2, with 9 bases in between. The CDR3 runs to 14 residues. CDR3 DNA: TGCGCCAGCAGCCAATCGCAGGGGAACTATGGCTACACCTTC. Amino acid sequence: CASSQSQGNYGYTF.

The V call is TRBV9, the J call TRBJ1-2; no reliable D call. V lost 1 base, J lost 0 bases, and 7 bases lay in between. CDR1 and CDR2 from the germline V gene are SGDLS and YYNGEE. The CDR3 covers 14 residues. The DNA of the CDR3 is TGTGCCAGCAGCGTAACAGATACTAACTATGGCTACACCTTC. As protein: CASSVTDTNYGYTF.

This clone was counted only a few times. The V gene is TRBV7-9, the J gene TRBJ1-5, with D unclear. Trimming removed 6 bases at V and 2 bases at J, with 20 bases between. There are 17 residues in the CDR3. Germline values: CDR1 SEHNR, CDR2 FQNEAQ (reference sequence). The CDR3 is CASSHSPGVMGNQPQHF. In DNA form, the CDR3 reads TGTGCCAGCAGTCATTCACCCGGGGTAATGGGCAATCAGCCCCAGCATTTT.

The chain carries TRBV7-9 and TRBJ2-3, with D possibly matching TRBD2 (5 bases). Germline V lookup: CDR1 SEHNR, CDR2 FQNEAQ (reference sequence). This CDR3 is built from 15 residues. The V end was cut by 0 bases, the J end by 4 bases, with 11 bases between. The CDR3 DNA reads TGTGCCAGCAGCTTAGCGCATAGGACTTCAGATACGCAGTATTTT. Encoded protein: CASSLAHRTSDTQYF. Full variable domain (missing parts from reference TRBV7-9 and TRBJ2-3): DTGVSQNPRHKITKRGQNVTFRCDPISEHNRLYWYRQTLGQGPEFLTYFQNEAQLEKSRLLSDRFSAERPKGSFSTLEIQRTEQGDSAMYLCASSLAHRTSDTQYFGPGTRLTVL.

V and J are TRBV6-6 and TRBJ2-5, with D possibly TRBD1 on 5 matching bases. V dropped 4 bases and J dropped 4 bases, with 19 bases sitting between them. This CDR3 comprises 16 residues. Germline V lookup: CDR1 MNHNY, CDR2 SVGAGI (reference sequence). The CDR3 nucleotides read TGTGCCAGCAGTTTAGGCCCTCCAGGGTTAGGAGAGACCCAGTACTTC. Its protein is CASSLGPPGLGETQYF.

The chain couples TRBV5-1 to TRBJ2-7, with 12 bases fitting TRBD2. CDR3 length equals 13 residues. Unmatched junction bases numbered 2, after V lost 3 bases and J lost 7 bases. Germline-derived CDR1 and CDR2 are SGHRS and YFSETQ. The CDR3: CASSSGLAGEQYF. DNA for the CDR3: TGCGCCAGCAGCTCAGGACTAGCGGGAGAGCAGTACTTC.

This clone was seen only once. The V call is TRBV11-2, the J call TRBJ1-5, with 7 bases aligning to TRBD1. This CDR3 comprises 16 residues. The trim removed 5 bases at V and 0 bases at J, leaving 7 bases unmatched. Germline loops: CDR1 SGHAT, CDR2 FQNNGV. The CDR3, as DNA: TGTGCCAGCAGCCTGACAGGGCACCTTAGCAATCAGCCCCAGCATTTT. This encodes CASSLTGHLSNQPQHF.

The rearrangement uses TRBV30 and TRBJ2-3; possibly TRBD2 for D (5 bases). The V end lost 3 bases, the J end lost 4 bases, and 5 bases lay between the germline ends. Germline V gives CDR1 GTSNPN, CDR2 SVGIG (reference sequence). The CDR3 length is 11 residues. For the CDR3, the DNA is TGTGCCTGGAGACTAGCAGATACGCAGTATTTT. Protein product: CAWRLADTQYF.

This sequence joins TRBV10-3 and TRBJ1-2; possibly TRBD1 for D (5 bases). The ends were cut back, 4 bases at V and 2 bases at J, with 8 bases in the middle. The germline V gene has CDR1 ENHRY and CDR2 SYGVKD. The CDR3 has 13 amino acids. The CDR3 spells CAISVDTNYGYTF. In DNA form, the CDR3 reads TGTGCCATCAGTGTGGACACGAACTATGGCTACACCTTC.